This T cell receptor beta chain was obtained from a study of blood T cell repertoires in COVID-19. Overall study: Material from acute and convalescent COVID-19 was sourced from the United States, Italy and Spain.

The CDR3 runs 14 residues. The trim removed 5 bases at V and 1 base at J, leaving 2 bases unmatched. Germline V gene sequence: CDR1 MNHEY, CDR2 SMNVEV (reference sequence). Sequenced by immunoSEQ multiplex PCR; TCRdb stores in-frame clones only, minus some. The sample includes over 200,000 clones, 92% of them seen just once. The sample taken for sequencing was peripheral blood. V and J are TRBV27 and TRBJ1-1; 9 bases are a match to TRBD1. The TCR originated in a man aged 30 to 45 with acute or convalescent COVID-19. CDR3 in DNA: TGTGCCAGCAGTCTGGGACAGGGGAACACTGAAGCTTTCTTT. Protein product: CASSLGQGNTEAFF.